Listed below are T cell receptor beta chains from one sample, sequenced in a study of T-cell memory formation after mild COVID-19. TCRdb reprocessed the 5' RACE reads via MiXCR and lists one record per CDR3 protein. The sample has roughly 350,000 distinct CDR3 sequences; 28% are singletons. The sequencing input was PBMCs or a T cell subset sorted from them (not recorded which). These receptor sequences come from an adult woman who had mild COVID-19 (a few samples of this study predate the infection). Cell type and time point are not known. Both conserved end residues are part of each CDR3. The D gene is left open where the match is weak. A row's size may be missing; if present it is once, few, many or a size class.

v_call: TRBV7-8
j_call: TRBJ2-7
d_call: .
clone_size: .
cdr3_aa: CASSSGVHEQYF
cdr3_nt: TGTGCCAGCAGCTCAGGGGTACACGAGCAGTACTTC

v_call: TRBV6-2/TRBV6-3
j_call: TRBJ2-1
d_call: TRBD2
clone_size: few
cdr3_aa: CASTTGTSPYNEQFF
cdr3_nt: TGTGCCAGCACTACCGGGACTAGCCCCTACAATGAGCAGTTCTTC

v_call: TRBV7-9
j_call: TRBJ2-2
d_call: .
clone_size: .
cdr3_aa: CASSRKGSVGELFF
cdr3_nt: TGTGCCAGCAGCCGGAAGGGGTCCGTCGGGGAGCTGTTTTTT

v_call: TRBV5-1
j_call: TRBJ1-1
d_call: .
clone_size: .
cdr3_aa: CASSLSGTREAFF
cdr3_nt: TGCGCCAGCAGCTTGAGCGGGACACGGGAAGCTTTCTTT

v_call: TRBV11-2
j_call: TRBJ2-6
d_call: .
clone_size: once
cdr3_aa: CASSMTLRGTSGANVLTF
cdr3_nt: TGTGCCAGCAGCATGACGCTCCGGGGGACCTCTGGGGCCAACGTCCTGACTTTC

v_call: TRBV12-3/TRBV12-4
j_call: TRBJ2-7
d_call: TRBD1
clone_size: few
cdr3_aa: CASSTGTVPYEQYF
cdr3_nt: TGTGCCAGCAGTACCGGGACAGTTCCCTACGAGCAGTACTTC

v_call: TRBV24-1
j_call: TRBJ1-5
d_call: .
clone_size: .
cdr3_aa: CATSVRKGNQPQHF
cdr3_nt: TGTGCCACCAGTGTACGGAAGGGCAATCAGCCCCAGCATTTT

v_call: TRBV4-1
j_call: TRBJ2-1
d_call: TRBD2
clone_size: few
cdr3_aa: CASSQGGGSSYNEQFF
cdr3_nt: TGCGCCAGCAGCCAAGGCGGGGGGAGCTCCTACAATGAGCAGTTCTTC

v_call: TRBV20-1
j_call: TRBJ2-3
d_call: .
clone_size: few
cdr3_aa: CSARGGLSDTQYF
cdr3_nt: TGCAGTGCTAGAGGTGGACTGTCAGATACGCAGTATTTT

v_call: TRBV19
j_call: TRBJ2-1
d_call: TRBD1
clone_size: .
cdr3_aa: CASSIMTGISYNEQFF
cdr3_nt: TGTGCCAGTAGTATTATGACAGGGATATCCTACAATGAGCAGTTCTTC

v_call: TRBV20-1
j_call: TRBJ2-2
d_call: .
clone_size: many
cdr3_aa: CSAITANTGELFF
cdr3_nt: TGCAGTGCCATAACTGCGAACACCGGGGAGCTGTTTTTT

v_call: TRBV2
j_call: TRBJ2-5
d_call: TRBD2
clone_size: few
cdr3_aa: CASIRGLAGRGTQYF
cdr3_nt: TGTGCCAGCATTCGGGGACTAGCGGGTCGCGGGACCCAGTACTTC

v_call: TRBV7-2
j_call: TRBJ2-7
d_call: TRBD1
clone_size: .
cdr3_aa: CASSFTGTGGNEQYF
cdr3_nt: TGTGCCAGCAGCTTCACCGGGACAGGGGGAAACGAGCAGTACTTC

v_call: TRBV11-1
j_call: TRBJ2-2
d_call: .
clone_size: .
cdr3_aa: CASSLGPSVPTGELFF
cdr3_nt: TGTGCCAGCAGCTTAGGGCCCTCTGTGCCCACCGGGGAGCTGTTTTTT

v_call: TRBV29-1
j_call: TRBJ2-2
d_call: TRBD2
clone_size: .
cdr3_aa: CSAGTSLRPVTGELFF
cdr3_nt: TGCAGCGCTGGGACTAGCCTCCGACCGGTCACCGGGGAGCTGTTTTTT

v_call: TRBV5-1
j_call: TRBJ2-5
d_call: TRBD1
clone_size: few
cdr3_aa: CASSTGQGARETQYF
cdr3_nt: TGCGCCAGCAGCACCGGACAGGGGGCAAGGGAGACCCAGTACTTC

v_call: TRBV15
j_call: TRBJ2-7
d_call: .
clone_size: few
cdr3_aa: CATSGLGTYIDEQYF
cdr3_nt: TGTGCCACCAGCGGTCTCGGGACATACATCGATGAGCAGTACTTC

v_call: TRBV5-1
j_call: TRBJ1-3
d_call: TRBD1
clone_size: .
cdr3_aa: CASSDLPGQGSSGNTIYF
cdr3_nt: TGCGCCAGCAGCGATTTACCGGGACAGGGGAGCTCTGGAAACACCATATATTTT

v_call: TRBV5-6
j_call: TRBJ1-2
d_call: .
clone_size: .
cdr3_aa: CASSLGWKANYGYTF
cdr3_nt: TGTGCCAGCAGCTTGGGGTGGAAAGCTAACTATGGCTACACCTTC

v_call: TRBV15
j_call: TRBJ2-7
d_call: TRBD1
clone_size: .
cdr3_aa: CATSNRGTGTSYEQYF
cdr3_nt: TGTGCCACCAGCAATCGTGGGACAGGTACCTCCTACGAGCAGTACTTC

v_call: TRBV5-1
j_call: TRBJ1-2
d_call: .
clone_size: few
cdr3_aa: CASSLGQELIGSYTF
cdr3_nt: TGCGCCAGCAGCTTGGGACAGGAGTTGATCGGTAGCTACACCTTC

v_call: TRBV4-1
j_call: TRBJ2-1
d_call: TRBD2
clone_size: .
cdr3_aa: CASSSRGGYEQFF
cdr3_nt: TGCGCCAGCAGCTCGCGGGGAGGGTATGAGCAGTTCTTC

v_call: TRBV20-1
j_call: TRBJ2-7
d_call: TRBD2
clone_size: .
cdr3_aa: CSARGLAGYEQYF
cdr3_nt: TGCAGTGCTAGAGGACTAGCGGGATACGAGCAGTACTTC

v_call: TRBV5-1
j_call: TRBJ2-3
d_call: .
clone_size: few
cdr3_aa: CASSYYHPSTDTQYF
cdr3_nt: TGCGCCAGCAGCTATTACCATCCTAGCACAGATACGCAGTATTTT

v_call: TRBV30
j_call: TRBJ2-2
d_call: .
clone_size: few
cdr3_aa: CAWKGPNTGELFF
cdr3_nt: TGTGCCTGGAAAGGCCCGAACACCGGGGAGCTGTTTTTT

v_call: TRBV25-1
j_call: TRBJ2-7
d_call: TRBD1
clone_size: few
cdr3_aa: CASSEGTGTGGRMDYEQYF
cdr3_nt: TGTGCCAGCAGTGAAGGAACCGGGACAGGGGGACGTATGGACTACGAGCAGTACTTC

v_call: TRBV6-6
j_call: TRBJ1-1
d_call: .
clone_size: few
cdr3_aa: CASFYSSEAFF
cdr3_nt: TGTGCCAGCTTCTACAGTTCTGAAGCTTTCTTT

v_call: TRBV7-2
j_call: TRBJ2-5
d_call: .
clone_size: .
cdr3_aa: CASSLEGVGTQYF
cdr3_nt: TGTGCCAGCAGCTTAGAAGGTGTAGGGACCCAGTACTTC

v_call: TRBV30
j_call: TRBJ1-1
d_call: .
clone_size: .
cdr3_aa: CAWSDTAEAFF
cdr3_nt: TGTGCCTGGAGTGACACCGCTGAAGCTTTCTTT

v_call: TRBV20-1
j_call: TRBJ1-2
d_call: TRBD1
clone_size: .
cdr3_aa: CSAVDASGTVNYGYTF
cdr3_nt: TGCAGTGCGGTCGACGCCTCCGGGACAGTTAACTATGGCTACACCTTC

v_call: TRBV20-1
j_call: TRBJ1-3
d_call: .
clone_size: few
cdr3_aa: CSAVRSGALSGNTIYF
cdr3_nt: TGCAGTGCTGTTCGATCGGGGGCCCTCTCTGGAAACACCATATATTTT

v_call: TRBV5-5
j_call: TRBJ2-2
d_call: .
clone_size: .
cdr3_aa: CASSTSLAGVIGELFF
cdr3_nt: TGTGCCAGCAGCACGAGCCTCGCAGGGGTCATCGGGGAGCTGTTTTTT